These T cell receptor beta chains were read from a single sample in a study of cytotoxic CD8 clonotypes in ibrutinib-treated CLL. Method: immunoSEQ multiplex PCR; TCRdb's copy keeps in-frame clones and lacks some. This table has under 200,000 clones, 70% to 85% appearing once. Source: PBMCs, taken after 24 months of ibrutinib treatment. All receptors come from a human donor with chronic lymphocytic leukemia. Both conserved end residues are part of each CDR3. A D gene is named only where the DNA matches it firmly. Size is omitted from some rows. Given values are once, few, many or a class for expanded clones.

j_call clone_size v_call d_call cdr3_length cdr3_aa cdr3_nt
TRBJ2-7 - TRBV7-9 - 15 CASSSLGTWPHEQYF TGTGCCAGCAGCTCTCTTGGGACGTGGCCCCACGAGCAGTACTTC
TRBJ2-7 - TRBV11-2 TRBD2 13 CASTPGGLYEQYF TGTGCCAGCACCCCGGGGGGACTCTACGAGCAGTACTTC
TRBJ1-1 few TRBV11-2 - 13 CASTDRLNTEAFF TGTGCCAGCACAGACAGACTGAACACTGAAGCTTTCTTT
TRBJ1-2 - TRBV9 - 13 CASSKGYGYGYTF TGTGCCAGCAGCAAGGGGTACGGCTATGGCTACACCTTC
TRBJ1-3 - TRBV7-3 - 16 CASSPLQGAVGNTIYF TGTGCCAGCAGCCCATTACAGGGAGCGGTTGGAAACACCATATATTTT
TRBJ1-2 - TRBV7-2 TRBD1 14 CASSPLQGVHGYTF TGTGCCAGCAGCCCGTTGCAGGGGGTCCATGGCTACACCTTC
TRBJ2-7 once TRBV7-9 TRBD1 12 CASSLTGDEQYF TGTGCCAGCAGCTTGACAGGGGACGAGCAGTACTTC
TRBJ1-4 - TRBV15 - 14 CATSRGTANEKLFF TGTGCCACCAGCAGGGGTACAGCGAATGAAAAACTGTTTTTT
TRBJ2-7 - TRBV2 TRBD1 15 CASSNLGTGKDEQYF TGTGCCAGCAGTAATTTAGGGACAGGGAAGGACGAGCAGTACTTC
TRBJ1-1 - TRBV21-1 - 16 CASSKMSGGPNTEAFF TGTGCCAGCAGCAAAATGAGCGGGGGGCCGAACACTGAAGCTTTCTTT
TRBJ1-5 - TRBV7-2 TRBD1 15 CASSYDRGPVQPQHF TGTGCCAGCAGCTATGACAGGGGGCCGGTGCAGCCCCAGCATTTT